Presented here are 5 T cell receptor beta chains from one specimen sequenced in a study of blood T cell repertoires in COVID-19. Clones were read by immunoSEQ multiplex PCR, and TCRdb kept only the in-frame ones, dropping some. This sample has some 270,000 clones; around 89% occur once, and the top ten carry around 0.8%. Sequenced sample: peripheral blood. These receptors originate from a man aged 30-40 years with acute or convalescent COVID-19.

The chain combines TRBV5-1 with TRBJ1-1; no firm D call. V was pared by 0 bases and J by 6 bases, with 9 bases between. The CDR3 runs to 13 residues. CDR1 and CDR2 (germline): SGHRS, YFSETQ. In nucleotides, the CDR3 is TGCGCCAGCAGCTTGGTGGTTGAGGCTGAAGCTTTCTTT. As protein: CASSLVVEAEAFF.

The genes are TRBV4-2 and TRBJ2-7; TRBD2 is a possible D gene (5 bases). This CDR3 is 16 amino acids long. V shed 1 base and J shed 5 bases, with 18 bases lying between them. Germline V gene sequence: CDR1 LGHNA, CDR2 YNFKEQ. CDR3 sequence: CASSQVSGGGPHEQYF. In DNA form, the CDR3 reads TGTGCCAGCAGCCAAGTATCAGGAGGTGGGCCTCACGAGCAGTACTTC.

This chain links TRBV5-1 with TRBJ2-7; D may be TRBD1 (6 bases). V was cut by 7 bases and J by 5 bases, with 16 bases left in between. Germline V gene lookup returns CDR1 SGHRS and CDR2 YFSETQ. The CDR3 is 13 amino acids. The CDR3 DNA follows: TGCGCCAGCCAATTGCAACAGGGACACGAGCAGTACTTC. It yields the protein CASQLQQGHEQYF.

This sequence joins TRBV5-4 and TRBJ2-2, with D possibly matching TRBD2 (5 bases). The CDR3 sequence is 15 residues long. Trimming pared 4 bases from V and 5 bases from J, leaving 15 bases between. The germline gives CDR1 SGHNT, CDR2 YYREEE (reference sequence). The CDR3 region is CASSREGSGTGELFF. DNA of the CDR3: TGTGCCAGCAGCCGGGAAGGGTCGGGGACCGGGGAGCTGTTTTTT.

The chain recombines TRBV28 with TRBJ2-1; 9 nucleotides align to TRBD2. CDR1 and CDR2 (germline): MDHEN, SYDVKM. This CDR3 is built from 16 residues. V gave up 6 bases and J gave up 4 bases; unmatched junction bases: 10. As DNA, the CDR3 is TGTGCCAGCAGCCGGCCTAGCGGGGCGGGATACAATGAGCAGTTCTTC. Translated, it gives CASSRPSGAGYNEQFF.